This TCR beta chain is from a study of T cells in tuberculosis. The assay was immunoSEQ multiplex PCR, and TCRdb's table has in-frame clones only and misses some. Here the sample spans 25,000 to 35,000 clones, around 95% being singletons. As for this clone: The antigen is not known.

The CDR3 contains 15 residues. CDR1 is SQVTM, CDR2 ANQGSEA, per germline. V lost 1 base to trimming and J lost 8 bases; unmatched junction nucleotides: 12. Unsorted cryopreserved PBMC were sequenced, averaging roughly 94,000 T cells per clinical donor. The study, taken as a whole, reports: GEM motif frequencies gave 70% accuracy; the GMM repertoire gave 85% to 90%. Smaller alpha distances in active tuberculosis partly reflected shorter CDR3-alpha lengths.

The TCR comes from a donor between 5 and 29 years old with latent tuberculosis or without tuberculosis infection. The chain recombines TRBV29-1 with TRBJ1-2; 8 nucleotides line up with TRBD1. The sequenced sample was PBMCs. The CDR3 nucleotides are TGCAGCGTTGAAGCTTCTCCTGGGACAGGCATCGGCTACACCTTC. Translated: CSVEASPGTGIGYTF.